The sequence of this T cell receptor beta chain was determined in a study of blood T cells in healthy people across ages. A second PCR of about 6 to 12 cycles used a sample-barcoded 5' primer and a J-beta primer mix. TCRdb fed the 5' RACE reads into MiXCR, producing one record per CDR3 protein. The table shows some 1.5 million distinct CDR3 sequences, with 42% occurring only once. This clonotype was seen only a few times. The CDR3 loop spans 15 amino acids. Trimming left V 0 bases short and J 6 bases short, with 11 bases between. CDR1 MGHRA and CDR2 YSYEKL come from the germline V gene. V is TRBV4-1 and J is TRBJ2-2; weak D call: TRBD1 (5 bases). The sample was blood. This receptor was obtained from a woman in her late teens or twenties in good health. The CDR3: CASSQDQAGSGELFF. CDR3 nucleotide sequence: TGCGCCAGCAGCCAAGATCAAGCAGGGTCCGGGGAGCTGTTTTTT.